This T cell receptor (beta chain) originates from a study of metastatic and nonmetastatic thyroid tumors. This clone was recorded many times. Thyroid surgery had not been preceded by any treatment in any patient. MiXCR re-clonotyped the PCR reads for TCRdb. This table holds approximately 40,000 clones, about an eighth found once. The germline V gene has CDR1 SGHRS and CDR2 YFSETQ. The CDR3 runs 13 residues. The V end was cut by 3 bases, the J end by 6 bases, with 10 bases between. The genes are TRBV5-1 and TRBJ2-1, with D maybe TRBD1 (7 bases). This TCR came from a female donor with papillary thyroid cancer or a benign thyroid nodule (not recorded which). Some clones in this sample may be carry-over from other donors' samples. Sequenced sample: blood. The CDR3 DNA reads as TGCGCCAGCAGCTCCAGGGGGGTCAATGAGCAGTTCTTC. It translates to CASSSRGVNEQFF. Using reference TRBV5-1 and TRBJ2-1 for the parts outside the CDR3, the full variable domain is KAGVTQTPRYLIKTRGQQVTLSCSPISGHRSVSWYQQTPGQGLQFLFEYFSETQRNKGNFPGRFSGRQFSNSRSEMNVSTLELGDSALYLCASSSRGVNEQFFGPGTRLTVL.